This TCR beta chain was captured by sequencing in a study of early T cells in non-severe SARS-CoV-2 infection. V was trimmed by 5 bases and J by 2 bases, leaving 16 bases between them. This CDR3 has 16 amino acids. The V gene's germline CDR1 is SGHVS and CDR2 FQNEAQ. Ten or more counts support this clonotype. From the 5' RACE reads, TCRdb called clonotypes with MiXCR, one entry per CDR3 protein. The profile shows about 30,000 distinct CDR3 sequences, around 4.2% of them singletons. The specimen was whole blood. The rearrangement uses TRBV7-8 and TRBJ1-5, with a weak D call TRBD1 (6 bases). This TCR came from an adult who was a healthcare worker with PCR-confirmed SARS-CoV-2 infection or an uninfected control (not recorded which). CDR3 amino acids: CASSLRTAGGNQPQHF. The CDR3 region has the DNA TGTGCCAGCAGCCTGCGGACAGCTGGTGGCAATCAGCCCCAGCATTTT.